The 32 T cell receptor beta chains presented below share a single source sample, sequenced in a study of T cells in Graves' hyperthyroidism and ophthalmopathy. Researchers amplified the TCR beta CDR3 regions from RNA transcripts. Primed by the HTBI set, a first-round RT-PCR was run on the TCR CDR3. MiXCR, applied by TCRdb to the multiplex PCR reads, yields one record per CDR3 protein. In the table there are more than 75,000 distinct CDR3 sequences, roughly 56% of which are singletons. Sequenced input: blood. These receptors all come from a middle-aged woman with Graves' hyperthyroidism.

By share of the sample, this clonotype is medium-sized. This chain connects TRBV4-1 to TRBJ2-5; 8 nucleotides match TRBD2. J lost 1 base, V lost 1 base, and 2 bases had no gene match. The CDR3 sequence is 15 residues long. Germline V gene sequence: CDR1 MGHRA, CDR2 YSYEKL. CDR3 DNA sequence: TGCGCCAGCAGCCAAGTCACTAGCGGCCAAGAGACCCAGTACTTC. It translates to CASSQVTSGQETQYF.

The V and J genes are TRBV5-1 and TRBJ1-3; a possible D gene is TRBD1 (5 bases). CDR1 SGHRS and CDR2 YFSETQ come from the germline V gene. Trimming took 0 bases from V and 9 from J, leaving 16 bases between them. The CDR3 covers 15 residues. CDR3 sequence (DNA): TGCGCCAGCAGCTTGGTTGACAGTGGCTCCGGCACCATATATTTT. This gives the protein CASSLVDSGSGTIYF.

As for this clonotype: Because the CDR3 is missing its conserved closing phenylalanine or tryptophan, this is likely a read error. This chain joins TRBV7-2 and TRBJ2-7; D might be TRBD1 (6 bases). The ends were cut back, 5 bases at V and 8 bases at J, with 16 bases in the middle. This CDR3 is 13 amino acids long. Germline lookup yields CDR1 SGHTA and CDR2 FQGNSA. The CDR3 coding sequence is TGTGCCAGCAGCCCTGGACAGACGTACAAGCAGTACCTC. Translating gives CASSPGQTYKQYL.

CDR3 coding DNA: TGCGCCAGCAGGGACCCGAACACTGAAGCTTTCTTT. The encoded protein is CASRDPNTEAFF. The chain is built from TRBV10-2 and TRBJ1-1; the D is unclear. The V end was cut by 6 bases, the J end by 1 base, with 6 bases between. The CDR3 sequence is 12 residues long. Germline CDR1 reads WSHSY; CDR2 reads SAAADI.

At least ten counts were recorded for this clonotype. J is TRBJ2-7 and V is TRBV4-1, with a weak D call TRBD2 (5 bases). The CDR3 is made up of 15 amino acids. V was cut by 5 bases and J by 9 bases, with 23 bases left in between. Germline V gene data show CDR1 as MGHRA and CDR2 as YSYEKL. In nucleotides, the CDR3 is TGCGCCAGCAGCTACCAACTAGGTTCCATTAGTGGGCAGTACTTC. Translating it yields CASSYQLGSISGQYF.

This clonotype occurred a few times. The junction shows a germline mismatch at one end, possibly a read error. The chain combines TRBV7-2 with TRBJ2-5; 7 bases match TRBD2. This CDR3 is built from 14 residues. CDR1 and CDR2 (germline): SGHTA, FQGNSA. The chain's CDR3 is CAGSQSGKGETQYF. In DNA, the CDR3 is TGTGCCGGCAGCCAGAGCGGGAAGGGGGAGACCCAGTACTTC. The entire variable domain, with the rest obtained from reference TRBV7-2 and TRBJ2-5, is as follows: GAGVSQSPSNKVTEKGKDVELRCDPISGHTALYWYRQSLGQGLEFLIYFQGNSAPDKSGLPSDRFSAERTGGSVSTLTIQRTQQEDSAVYLCAGSQSGKGETQYFGPGTRLLVL.

This clonotype was detected many times. The chain joins TRBV27 to TRBJ1-2; 7 bases agree with TRBD1. The CDR3 sequence is 14 residues long. V was clipped by 6 bases and J by 6 bases; unmatched bases: 10. In germline, CDR1 is MNHEY, CDR2 SMNVEV (reference sequence). The chain's CDR3 is CASRTPGQLDGYTF. The CDR3 bases are TGTGCCAGCAGAACACCGGGACAGCTAGATGGCTACACCTTC.

The V call is TRBV11-3, the J call TRBJ1-2, with D unresolved. The CDR3 runs 12 residues. Germline V lookup: CDR1 SGHNT, CDR2 YENEEA. V was cut by 1 base and J by 8 bases, with 8 bases left in between. CDR3 DNA: TGTGCCAGCAGCTTAGCTGGGCAGGGCTACACCTTC. Translating gives CASSLAGQGYTF.

The V gene is TRBV7-6, the J gene TRBJ2-5; D is possibly TRBD1 (5 bases). This CDR3 has 18 residues. Trimming stripped 5 bases from V and 4 bases from J, with 26 bases between. Germline V gives CDR1 SGHVS, CDR2 FNYEAQ. The DNA for the CDR3 is TGTGCCAGCAGCCCCTACGCCGTACAGGCCGACCACGCAGAGACCCAGTACTTC. This codes for CASSPYAVQADHAETQYF.

The chain uses TRBV11-1 and TRBJ2-7; D ambiguous. V lost 3 bases and J lost 2, with 8 bases in between. The CDR3 runs 13 residues. The germline V gene encodes CDR1 SGHAT and CDR2 FQDESV (reference sequence). As DNA, the CDR3 is TGTGCCAGCAGCTTGGCGTGGCCCTACGAGCAGTACTTC. Amino acid sequence: CASSLAWPYEQYF.

This clonotype was detected many times. The rearrangement uses TRBV29-1 and TRBJ2-3, with a tentative D call TRBD1 (6 bases). This CDR3 region has 14 residues. Germline V gene sequence: CDR1 SQVTM, CDR2 ANQGSEA. V was clipped by 6 bases and J by 2 bases, with 15 bases between them. CDR3 loop: CSVRPGAYTDTQYF. In DNA, the CDR3 is TGCAGCGTCCGACCAGGGGCCTACACAGATACGCAGTATTTT.

The sample holds a few counts of this clonotype. The rearrangement joins TRBV2 to TRBJ2-5; D might be TRBD1 (6 bases). Germline loops: CDR1 SNHLY, CDR2 FYNNEI. The CDR3 runs 14 residues. The V end lost 1 base, the J end lost 7 bases, and 13 bases lay between the germline ends. CDR3 sequence (DNA): TGTGCCAGCAGTGAAGACGGGCAGGGGTGGACCCAGTACTTC. This sequence encodes CASSEDGQGWTQYF.

Points on this clonotype: Likely a read error: the CDR3 ends without its conserved phenylalanine or tryptophan. Because the CDR3's place on the DNA is in doubt, the DNA is left out and the CDR3 is given as listed by TCRdb. The chain couples TRBV29-1 to TRBJ2-6; TRBD1 is taken as the D call from the table, unchecked against the DNA. 9 amino acids form the CDR3, both terminal residues included. Germline V lookup: CDR1 SQVTM, CDR2 ANQGSEA. The CDR3 here is CSVARDVHS.

This clonotype has only a few counts. This chain connects TRBV12-3 or TRBV12-4 to TRBJ1-1, with a possible D match to TRBD1 (5 bases). With 8 bases removed from V and 2 bases from J, the gap between germline ends came to 15 bases. The CDR3 consists of 14 residues. The CDR3 here is CASGHAGGNTEAFF. The CDR3 nucleotides are TGTGCCAGCGGGCACGCGGGGGGAAACACTGAAGCTTTCTTT.

V usage is TRBV10-1 and J usage is TRBJ2-5; D uncertain. Between the trimmed V and J ends, which lost 0 bases and 1 base, there was a span of 3 bases. The germline gives CDR1 WNHNN, CDR2 SYGVQD (reference sequence). There are 13 residues in the CDR3. The CDR3 sequence: CASSESTQETQYF. CDR3 nucleotides: TGCGCCAGCAGTGAGTCGACCCAAGAGACCCAGTACTTC.

Regarding this clonotype: The conserved phenylalanine or tryptophan is not found at the CDR3 terminus, so this likely reflects a read error. The chain employs TRBV29-1 and TRBJ2-6, with a weak D call TRBD2 (6 bases). V was trimmed by 3 bases and J by 4 bases, leaving 10 bases between them. The CDR3 spans 14 residues. Germline CDR1 reads SQVTM; CDR2 reads ANQGSEA. The CDR3 here is CSVEAGPGANVLTP. The CDR3 nucleotides are TGCAGCGTTGAGGCGGGGCCGGGGGCCAACGTCCTGACTCCA.

The V gene is TRBV2, the J gene TRBJ1-4, with D tentatively TRBD1 (6 bases). With 8 bases removed from V and 2 bases from J, the gap between germline ends came to 18 bases. Germline CDR1 and CDR2: SNHLY and FYNNEI. The CDR3 is 16 residues long. The CDR3 DNA sequence: TGTGCCAGCCGGAAGAGCGGGGGGCCCACTAATGAAAAACTGTTTTTT. Translating gives CASRKSGGPTNEKLFF.

This clonotype has ten or more counts. The CDR3 DNA sequence: TGTGCCAGCAGCTTACAACCCAGGGCGAACACCGGGGAGCTGTTTTTT. It yields the protein CASSLQPRANTGELFF. The rearrangement uses TRBV7-2 and TRBJ2-2; a weak D match, TRBD1 (5 bases). Germline V gene lookup returns CDR1 SGHTA and CDR2 FQGNSA. This CDR3 has 16 amino acids. V lost 2 bases and J lost 0, with 10 bases in between.

There are many counts of this clonotype. This sequence joins TRBV20-1 and TRBJ1-5, with a weak D call TRBD1 (6 bases). Germline values: CDR1 DFQATT, CDR2 SNEGSKA (reference sequence). The CDR3 consists of 14 residues. Trimming took off 4 bases at V and 3 bases at J, with 13 bases between the two ends. The CDR3 loop is CSAITGYFNQPQHF. CDR3 in DNA: TGCAGTGCTATTACAGGGTACTTCAATCAGCCCCAGCATTTT.

The V call is TRBV29-1, the J call TRBJ2-3; D possibly corresponds to TRBD1 (6 bases). V gave up 6 bases and J gave up 0 bases, with 10 bases separating them. Germline assignment: CDR1 SQVTM and CDR2 ANQGSEA. The CDR3 covers 13 residues. The CDR3 DNA sequence: TGCAGCGTAGGGGGTTCTAGCACAGATACGCAGTATTTT. It codes for CSVGGSSTDTQYF.

This rearrangement joins TRBV7-8 to TRBJ2-6; D is perhaps TRBD2 (6 bases). The CDR3 consists of 17 residues. Germline V lookup: CDR1 SGHVS, CDR2 FQNEAQ. Trimming took 1 base from V and 0 from J, leaving 10 bases between them. For the CDR3, the DNA is TGTGCCAGCAGCTTAGACGGGGGAACCTCTGGGGCCAACGTCCTGACTTTC. This translates into CASSLDGGTSGANVLTF.

The J gene is TRBJ1-1, the V gene TRBV7-6; 9 positions agree with TRBD1. This CDR3 is 16 amino acids long. The germline gives CDR1 SGHVS, CDR2 FNYEAQ. V gave up 5 bases and J gave up 4 bases; unmatched junction bases: 11. The DNA of the CDR3 is TGTGCCAGCAGCCTCAATTCCGGGACAGGGTTCACTGAAGCTTTCTTT. This gives the protein CASSLNSGTGFTEAFF.

This clonotype was detected only once. One base away lies a much larger clone, so this may be a sequencing read error. The genes are TRBV2 and TRBJ2-7; TRBD2 is a possible D gene (5 bases). Germline assignment: CDR1 SNHLY and CDR2 FYNNEI. This CDR3 is built from 18 residues. CDR3 nucleotides: TGTGCCAGCAGTTTCTACGTCCCCTCAAGCGGAATATCCTACGAGCGGTACTTC. Its protein is CASSFYVPSSGISYERYF.

The sample holds one count of this clonotype. The chain joins TRBV10-3 to TRBJ1-2; 10 bases are shared with TRBD1. The CDR3 length is 15 residues. V shed 8 bases, J shed 3 bases, and the junction held 9 bases outside the gene matches. Germline V gene lookup returns CDR1 ENHRY and CDR2 SYGVKD. CDR3 amino acids: CAIFSGQGVDYGYTF. CDR3 DNA: TGTGCCATCTTCTCCGGACAGGGGGTCGACTATGGCTACACCTTC.

A word on this clonotype: Lacking the conserved final phenylalanine or tryptophan, this CDR3 likely reflects a read error. The chain uses TRBV7-2 and TRBJ2-7, with TRBD2 matching 11 bases. Germline V gene sequence: CDR1 SGHTA, CDR2 FQGNSA. The CDR3 is made up of 15 amino acids. J gave up 0 bases and V 10 bases, and 8 bases lay outside the gene matches. This CDR3 reads CATGLAGGPSYEQYS. The CDR3 region has the DNA TGTGCCACCGGGTTAGCGGGAGGGCCCTCCTACGAGCAGTACTCC.

V is TRBV5-1 and J is TRBJ2-3, with D possibly matching TRBD1 (6 bases). V was cut by 4 bases and J by 1 base, with 13 bases left in between. Looked up from germline, CDR1 is SGHRS and CDR2 is YFSETQ. The CDR3 sequence is 15 residues long. CDR3 DNA: TGCGCCAGCAGCCGAGGGACACTGCGCACAGATACGCAGTATTTT. This codes for CASSRGTLRTDTQYF.

The genes are TRBV9 and TRBJ1-3; TRBD1 aligns across 10 bases. Unmatched junction bases numbered 3, after V lost 2 bases and J lost 7 bases. The CDR3 runs 14 residues. Germline V gene lookup returns CDR1 SGDLS and CDR2 YYNGEE. CDR3 coding DNA: TGTGCCAGCAGCGTCGGGACAGGGGCGAACACCATATATTTT. This encodes CASSVGTGANTIYF. The whole variable domain, remainder taken from reference TRBV9 and TRBJ1-3, is DSGVTQTPKHLITATGQRVTLRCSPRSGDLSVYWYQQSLDQGLQFLIQYYNGEERAKGNILERFSAQQFPDLHSELNLSSLELGDSALYFCASSVGTGANTIYFGEGSWLTVV.

The table lists this clonotype with many counts. This rearrangement joins TRBV27 to TRBJ2-7; D gene ambiguous. Trimming shortened V by 5 bases and J by 0 bases, and 2 bases separated the two germline ends. Germline V gives CDR1 MNHEY, CDR2 SMNVEV (reference sequence). This CDR3 is 11 amino acids long. The chain's CDR3 is CASSPSYEQYF. In DNA, the CDR3 is TGTGCCAGCAGTCCCTCCTACGAGCAGTACTTC.

This sequence joins TRBV7-9 and TRBJ2-3; TRBD2 matches at 8 bases. Germline V gene data show CDR1 as SEHNR and CDR2 as FQNEAQ (reference sequence). This CDR3 comprises 17 residues. V lost 5 bases, J lost 6 bases, and 16 bases stayed unmatched. CDR3 nucleotides: TGTGCCAGCAGCCCAGGCCCCAGCGGGAGAGGGGGGGATACGCAGTATTTT. Its protein product is CASSPGPSGRGGDTQYF.

This clonotype came up once. This likely comes from a read error, as the CDR3 has no conserved phenylalanine or tryptophan at its end. The chain has TRBV5-1 and TRBJ2-6; D might be TRBD1 (5 bases). Germline V gene sequence: CDR1 SGHRS, CDR2 YFSETQ. The CDR3 has 14 amino acids. CDR3 residues: CANSRDSGANVLTL. The CDR3 nucleotides are TGCGCCAACAGCAGGGACTCTGGGGCCAACGTCCTGACTCTC.

This chain connects TRBV4-1 to TRBJ2-7; TRBD1 matches at 7 bases. With 4 bases clipped from V and 5 bases from J, the junction kept 14 bases outside the gene matches. The CDR3 runs to 16 residues. In germline, CDR1 is MGHRA, CDR2 YSYEKL. In nucleotides, the CDR3 is TGCGCCAGCAGCCGGGACAGAGAACCCAGTAGTGACGAGCAGTACTTC. Translated: CASSRDREPSSDEQYF.

Ten or more counts support this clonotype. V gene TRBV5-1 combines with J gene TRBJ1-5; D might be TRBD1 (6 bases). Trimming stripped 2 bases from V and 7 bases from J, with 10 bases between. This CDR3 is 13 amino acids long. In germline, CDR1 is SGHRS, CDR2 YFSETQ. CDR3 coding DNA: TGCGCCAGCAGCTTCACAGGGTTACAGCCCCAGCATTTT. Its protein is CASSFTGLQPQHF.